Here is one TCR beta chain with its context. Recruitment covered roughly 22 US areas and drew participants whose ages spanned 18 to 89 years. Cohort placement rested on clinical history that participants reported themselves. This sample was taken from a study of blood T cell repertoires in COVID-19. Study details: Collection of acute and convalescent COVID-19 samples took place in the United States, Italy and Spain.

Deletions cut 4 bases from V and 0 bases from J, with 13 bases between. Germline CDR1 is KGHSH and CDR2 is LQKENI. The CDR3 has 17 amino acids. Assay: immunoSEQ multiplex PCR; the TCRdb copy retains only in-frame clones and omits some. This table holds hundreds of thousands of clones, 65% to 85% found once. The sample consisted of PBMCs or T cells enriched from blood (not recorded which). This sequence joins TRBV18 and TRBJ2-6; D perhaps matches TRBD2 (6 bases). The sequence derives from a man aged 25 to 40 with acute COVID-19. The CDR3, as DNA: TGTGCCAGCTCACTGCTGGAGGGTAGCTCTGGGGCCAACGTCCTGACTTTC. It specifies CASSLLEGSSGANVLTF.